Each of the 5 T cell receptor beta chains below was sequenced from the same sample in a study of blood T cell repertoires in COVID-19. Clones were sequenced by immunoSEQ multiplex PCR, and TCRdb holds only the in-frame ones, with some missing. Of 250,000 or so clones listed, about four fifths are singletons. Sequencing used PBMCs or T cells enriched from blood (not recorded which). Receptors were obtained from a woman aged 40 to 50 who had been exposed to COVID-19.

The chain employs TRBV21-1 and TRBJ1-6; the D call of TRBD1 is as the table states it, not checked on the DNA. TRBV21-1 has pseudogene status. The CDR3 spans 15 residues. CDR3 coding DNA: TGTGCCAGCAGCAAAGAGGACAGGGGGAATTCACCCCTCCACTTT. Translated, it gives CASSKEDRGNSPLHF.

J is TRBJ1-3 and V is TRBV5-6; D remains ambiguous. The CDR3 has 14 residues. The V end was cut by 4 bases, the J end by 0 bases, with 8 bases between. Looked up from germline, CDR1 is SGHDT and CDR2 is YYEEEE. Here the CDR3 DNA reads TGTGCCAGCAGCCGGGTCCTCTCTGGAAACACCATATATTTT. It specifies CASSRVLSGNTIYF.

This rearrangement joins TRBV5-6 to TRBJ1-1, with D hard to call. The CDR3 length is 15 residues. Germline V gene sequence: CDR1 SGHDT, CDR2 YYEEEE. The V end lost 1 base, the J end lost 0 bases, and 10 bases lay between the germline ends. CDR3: CASSLTRRLNTEAFF. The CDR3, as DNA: TGTGCCAGCAGCTTGACGCGGCGCCTGAACACTGAAGCTTTCTTT.

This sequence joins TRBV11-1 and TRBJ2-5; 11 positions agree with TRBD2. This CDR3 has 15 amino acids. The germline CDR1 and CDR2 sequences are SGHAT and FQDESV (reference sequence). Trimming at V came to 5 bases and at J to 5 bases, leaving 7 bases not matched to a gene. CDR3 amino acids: CASSQGTSGMETQYF. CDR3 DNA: TGTGCCAGCAGCCAAGGGACTAGCGGAATGGAGACCCAGTACTTC.

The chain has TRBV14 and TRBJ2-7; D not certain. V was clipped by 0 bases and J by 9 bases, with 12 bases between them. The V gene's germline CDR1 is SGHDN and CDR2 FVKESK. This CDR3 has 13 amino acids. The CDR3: CASSQDRRQGQYF. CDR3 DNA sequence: TGTGCCAGCAGCCAAGACCGGCGGCAAGGGCAGTACTTC.